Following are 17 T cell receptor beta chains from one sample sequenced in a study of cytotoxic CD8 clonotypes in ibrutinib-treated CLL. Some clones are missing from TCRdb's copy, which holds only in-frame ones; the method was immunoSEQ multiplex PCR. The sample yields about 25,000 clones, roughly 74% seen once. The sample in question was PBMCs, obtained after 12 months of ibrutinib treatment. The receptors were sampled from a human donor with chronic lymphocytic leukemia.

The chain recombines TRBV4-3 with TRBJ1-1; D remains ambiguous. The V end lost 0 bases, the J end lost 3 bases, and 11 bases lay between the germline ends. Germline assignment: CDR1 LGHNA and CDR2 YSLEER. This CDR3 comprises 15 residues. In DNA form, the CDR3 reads TGCGCCAGCAGCCAAGAATGGGCGGTTGACACTGAAGCTTTCTTT. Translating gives CASSQEWAVDTEAFF.

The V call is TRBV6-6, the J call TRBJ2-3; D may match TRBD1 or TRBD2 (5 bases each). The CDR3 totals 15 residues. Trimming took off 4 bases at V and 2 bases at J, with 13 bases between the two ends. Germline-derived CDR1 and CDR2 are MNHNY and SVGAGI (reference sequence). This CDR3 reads CASSSRGYNTDTQYF. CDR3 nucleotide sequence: TGTGCCAGCAGTTCCCGGGGCTATAACACAGATACGCAGTATTTT.

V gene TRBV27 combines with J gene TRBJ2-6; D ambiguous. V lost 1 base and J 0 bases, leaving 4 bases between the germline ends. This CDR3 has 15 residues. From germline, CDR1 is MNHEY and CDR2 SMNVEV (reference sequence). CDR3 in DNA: TGTGCCAGCAGTTTATATGACTCTGGGGCCAACGTCCTGACTTTC. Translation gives CASSLYDSGANVLTF.

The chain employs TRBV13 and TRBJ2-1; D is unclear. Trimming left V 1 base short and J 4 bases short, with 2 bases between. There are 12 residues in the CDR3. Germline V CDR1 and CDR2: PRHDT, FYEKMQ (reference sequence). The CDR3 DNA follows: TGTGCCAGCAGCTTAGTTTACAATGAGCAGTTCTTC. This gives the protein CASSLVYNEQFF.

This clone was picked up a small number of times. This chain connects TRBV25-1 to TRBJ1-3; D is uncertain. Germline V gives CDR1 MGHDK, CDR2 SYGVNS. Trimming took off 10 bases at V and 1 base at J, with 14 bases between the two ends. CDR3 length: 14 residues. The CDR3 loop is CATSPLGSGNTIYF. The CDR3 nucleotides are TGTGCCACCTCCCCCCTTGGGTCTGGAAACACCATATATTTT. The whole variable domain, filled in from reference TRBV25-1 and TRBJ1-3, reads EADIYQTPRYLVIGTGKKITLECSQTMGHDKMYWYQQDPGMELHLIHYSYGVNSTEKGDLSSESTVSRIRTEHFPLTLESARPSHTSQYLCATSPLGSGNTIYFGEGSWLTVV.

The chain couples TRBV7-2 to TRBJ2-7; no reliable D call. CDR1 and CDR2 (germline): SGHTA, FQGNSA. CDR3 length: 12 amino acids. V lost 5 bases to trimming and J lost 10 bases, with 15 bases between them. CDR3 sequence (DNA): TGTGCCAGCAGCCCGGGCCCCGCCTTTCAGTACTTC. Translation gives CASSPGPAFQYF.

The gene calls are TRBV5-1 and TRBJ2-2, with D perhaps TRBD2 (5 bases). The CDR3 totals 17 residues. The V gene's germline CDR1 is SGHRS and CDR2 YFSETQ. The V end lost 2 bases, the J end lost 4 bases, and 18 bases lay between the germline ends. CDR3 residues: CASSFTLQGGSTGELFF. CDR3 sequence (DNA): TGCGCCAGCAGCTTTACTTTGCAAGGAGGTAGCACCGGGGAGCTGTTTTTT.

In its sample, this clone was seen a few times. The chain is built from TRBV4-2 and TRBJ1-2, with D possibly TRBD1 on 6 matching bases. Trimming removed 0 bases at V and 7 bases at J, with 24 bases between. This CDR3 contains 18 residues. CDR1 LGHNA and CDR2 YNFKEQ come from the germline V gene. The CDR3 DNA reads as TGTGCCAGCAGCCAAGATCAGCACCGGACAGACGGCCAAGGTGGCTACACCTTC. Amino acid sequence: CASSQDQHRTDGQGGYTF.

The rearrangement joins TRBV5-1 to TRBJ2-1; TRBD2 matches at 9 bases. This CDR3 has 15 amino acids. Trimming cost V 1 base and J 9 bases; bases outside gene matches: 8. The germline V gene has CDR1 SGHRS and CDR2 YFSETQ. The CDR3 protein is CASSLSGTSKGEQFF. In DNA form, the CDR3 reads TGCGCCAGCAGCTTGAGCGGGACTAGCAAGGGTGAGCAGTTCTTC.

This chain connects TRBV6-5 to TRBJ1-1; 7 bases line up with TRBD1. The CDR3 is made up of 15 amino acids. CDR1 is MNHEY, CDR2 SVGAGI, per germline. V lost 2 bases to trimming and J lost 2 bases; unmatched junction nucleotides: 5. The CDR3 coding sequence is TGTGCCAGCAGTTACGGGGACAGCCTAAACACTGAAGCTTTCTTT. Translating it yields CASSYGDSLNTEAFF.

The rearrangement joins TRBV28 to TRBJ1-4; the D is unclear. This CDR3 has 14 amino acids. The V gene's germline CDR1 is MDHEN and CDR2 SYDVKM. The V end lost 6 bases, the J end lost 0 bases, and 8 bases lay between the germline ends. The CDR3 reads CASSTFATNEKLFF. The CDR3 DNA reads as TGTGCCAGCAGCACCTTTGCAACTAATGAAAAACTGTTTTTT.

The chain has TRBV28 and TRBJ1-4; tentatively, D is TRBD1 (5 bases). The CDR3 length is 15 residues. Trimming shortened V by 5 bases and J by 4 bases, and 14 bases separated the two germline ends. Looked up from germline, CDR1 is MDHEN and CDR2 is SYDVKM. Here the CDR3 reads CASSHPGPGNEKLFF. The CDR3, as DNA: TGTGCCAGCAGTCATCCGGGACCTGGTAATGAAAAACTGTTTTTT.

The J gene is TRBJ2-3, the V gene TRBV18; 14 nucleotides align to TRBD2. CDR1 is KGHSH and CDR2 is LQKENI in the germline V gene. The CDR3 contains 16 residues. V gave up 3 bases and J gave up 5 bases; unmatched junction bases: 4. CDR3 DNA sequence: TGTGCCAGCTCACCGGGACTAGCGGGGGCCCAAGATACGCAGTATTTT. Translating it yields CASSPGLAGAQDTQYF.

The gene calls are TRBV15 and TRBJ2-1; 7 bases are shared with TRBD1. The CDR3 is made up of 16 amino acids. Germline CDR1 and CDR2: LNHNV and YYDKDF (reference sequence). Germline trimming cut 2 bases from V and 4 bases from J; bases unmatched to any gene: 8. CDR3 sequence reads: CATSRSGQTLYNEQFF. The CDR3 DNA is TGTGCCACCAGCAGATCGGGACAGACGTTATACAATGAGCAGTTCTTC.

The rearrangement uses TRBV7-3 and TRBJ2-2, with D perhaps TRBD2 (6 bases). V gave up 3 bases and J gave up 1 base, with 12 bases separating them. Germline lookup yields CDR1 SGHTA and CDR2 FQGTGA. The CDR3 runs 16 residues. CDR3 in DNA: TGTGCCAGCAGCTTGTCCGGGACTGGGAACACCGGGGAGCTGTTTTTT. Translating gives CASSLSGTGNTGELFF. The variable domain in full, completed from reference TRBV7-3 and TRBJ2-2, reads GAGVSQTPSNKVTEKGKYVELRCDPISGHTALYWYRQSLGQGPEFLIYFQGTGAADDSGLPNDRFFAVRPEGSVSTLKIQRTERGDSAVYLCASSLSGTGNTGELFFGEGSRLTVL.

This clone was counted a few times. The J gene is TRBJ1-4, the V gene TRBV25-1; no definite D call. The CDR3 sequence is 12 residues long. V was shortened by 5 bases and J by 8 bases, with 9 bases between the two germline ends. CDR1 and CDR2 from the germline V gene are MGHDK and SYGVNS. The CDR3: CASSLRKEKLFF. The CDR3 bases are TGTGCCAGCAGTCTCAGGAAGGAAAAACTGTTTTTT.

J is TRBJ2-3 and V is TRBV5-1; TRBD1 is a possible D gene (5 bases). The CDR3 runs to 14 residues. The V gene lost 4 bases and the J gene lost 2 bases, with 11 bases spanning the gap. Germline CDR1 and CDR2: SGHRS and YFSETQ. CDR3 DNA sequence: TGCGCCAGCAGCGAGACAGCTATCACAGATACGCAGTATTTT. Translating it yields CASSETAITDTQYF.